This T cell receptor (beta chain) derives from a study of T cells in Graves' hyperthyroidism and ophthalmopathy. About the research overall: The initial diagnosis was the point when peripheral blood was collected, ahead of any treatment.

Amplification targeted TCR beta CDR3 regions from RNA transcripts. The HTBI primer set drove a first-round RT-PCR of the TCR CDR3. TCRdb re-called the multiplex PCR reads through MiXCR, storing one row per CDR3 protein. The sample lists more than 500,000 distinct CDR3 sequences; more than 15% were seen once. This clonotype was counted only a few times. Its specificity is unknown. Study-wide results and limits: Blood also carried most thyroid clonotypes expanded above 0.001.

Uncontrolled infection, other autoimmune disease, pregnancy and lactation each barred patients from inclusion. Diagnostic assessment was based on clinical symptoms, serum thyroxine and TRAb, thyroid ultrasound and orbital computed tomography. Germline assignment: CDR1 MDHEN and CDR2 SYDVKM. Germline trimming cut 8 bases from V and 0 bases from J; bases unmatched to any gene: 10. The CDR3 runs 16 residues. Sample: blood. The clonotype comes from a woman aged 30 to 39 with Graves' ophthalmopathy. This chain connects TRBV28 to TRBJ1-3; 7 nucleotides line up with TRBD1. The chain's CDR3 is CASCDRVVGSGNTIYF. The CDR3 coding sequence is TGTGCCAGCTGCGACAGGGTAGTAGGCTCTGGAAACACCATATATTTT.